A single TCR beta chain is shown here with its context. Antigen unknown. This specimen comes from a study of CD4 T cells in relation to SARS-CoV-2 and coronaviruses. Before the COVID-19 pandemic, during about 2011-2019, CD4+ T cells were taken from unexposed donors. After about 10 days of culture, CD4+ T cells were isolated. Assay: immunoSEQ multiplex PCR; the TCRdb copy retains only in-frame clones and omits some. The repertoire includes some 20,000 clones, roughly four fifths of them detected once, and approximately 14% sits in the top ten. V was trimmed by 1 base and J by 8 bases, leaving 10 bases between them. This CDR3 has 12 residues. CDR1 and CDR2 from the germline V gene are SQVTM and ANQGSEA.

Sequenced input: CD4+ T cells from PBMCs, cultured in vitro. This chain uses TRBV29-1 with TRBJ2-3; D is unclear. The TCR originated in a human donor in good health. For the CDR3, the DNA is TGCAGCGTTGAAGTATCCGGGTTTACGCAGTATTTT. Amino acid sequence: CSVEVSGFTQYF.